This TCR beta chain was captured in a study of blood T cell repertoires in COVID-19. Overall study: COVID-19 samples, acute and convalescent, were from the United States, Italy and Spain. PBMCs, B-cell-depleted T cells, or T cells provided the cDNA or gDNA that made up the material.

Per the original methods: Amplifying reference gene primers gave estimates of nucleated cell counts. Profiled with immunoSEQ multiplex PCR; TCRdb holds only in-frame clones, not every one. The V and J calls and clone size are taken from that table; D and trimming were inferred from the DNA. In the table there are 250,000 to 300,000 clones, 89% of which are singletons. CDR1 MNHEY and CDR2 SVGEGT come from the germline V gene. V trimming: 2 bases; J trimming: 5 bases; junction bases outside the gene matches: 3. This CDR3 region has 13 residues. The J gene is TRBJ2-7, the V gene TRBV6-2 or TRBV6-3; 7 positions match TRBD2. The origin of this receptor is a woman aged 60 to 75 with acute or convalescent COVID-19. Material: peripheral blood. The CDR3 DNA reads as TGTGCCAGCAGTTACGGGCGGGGGAACGAGCAGTACTTC. It codes for CASSYGRGNEQYF.